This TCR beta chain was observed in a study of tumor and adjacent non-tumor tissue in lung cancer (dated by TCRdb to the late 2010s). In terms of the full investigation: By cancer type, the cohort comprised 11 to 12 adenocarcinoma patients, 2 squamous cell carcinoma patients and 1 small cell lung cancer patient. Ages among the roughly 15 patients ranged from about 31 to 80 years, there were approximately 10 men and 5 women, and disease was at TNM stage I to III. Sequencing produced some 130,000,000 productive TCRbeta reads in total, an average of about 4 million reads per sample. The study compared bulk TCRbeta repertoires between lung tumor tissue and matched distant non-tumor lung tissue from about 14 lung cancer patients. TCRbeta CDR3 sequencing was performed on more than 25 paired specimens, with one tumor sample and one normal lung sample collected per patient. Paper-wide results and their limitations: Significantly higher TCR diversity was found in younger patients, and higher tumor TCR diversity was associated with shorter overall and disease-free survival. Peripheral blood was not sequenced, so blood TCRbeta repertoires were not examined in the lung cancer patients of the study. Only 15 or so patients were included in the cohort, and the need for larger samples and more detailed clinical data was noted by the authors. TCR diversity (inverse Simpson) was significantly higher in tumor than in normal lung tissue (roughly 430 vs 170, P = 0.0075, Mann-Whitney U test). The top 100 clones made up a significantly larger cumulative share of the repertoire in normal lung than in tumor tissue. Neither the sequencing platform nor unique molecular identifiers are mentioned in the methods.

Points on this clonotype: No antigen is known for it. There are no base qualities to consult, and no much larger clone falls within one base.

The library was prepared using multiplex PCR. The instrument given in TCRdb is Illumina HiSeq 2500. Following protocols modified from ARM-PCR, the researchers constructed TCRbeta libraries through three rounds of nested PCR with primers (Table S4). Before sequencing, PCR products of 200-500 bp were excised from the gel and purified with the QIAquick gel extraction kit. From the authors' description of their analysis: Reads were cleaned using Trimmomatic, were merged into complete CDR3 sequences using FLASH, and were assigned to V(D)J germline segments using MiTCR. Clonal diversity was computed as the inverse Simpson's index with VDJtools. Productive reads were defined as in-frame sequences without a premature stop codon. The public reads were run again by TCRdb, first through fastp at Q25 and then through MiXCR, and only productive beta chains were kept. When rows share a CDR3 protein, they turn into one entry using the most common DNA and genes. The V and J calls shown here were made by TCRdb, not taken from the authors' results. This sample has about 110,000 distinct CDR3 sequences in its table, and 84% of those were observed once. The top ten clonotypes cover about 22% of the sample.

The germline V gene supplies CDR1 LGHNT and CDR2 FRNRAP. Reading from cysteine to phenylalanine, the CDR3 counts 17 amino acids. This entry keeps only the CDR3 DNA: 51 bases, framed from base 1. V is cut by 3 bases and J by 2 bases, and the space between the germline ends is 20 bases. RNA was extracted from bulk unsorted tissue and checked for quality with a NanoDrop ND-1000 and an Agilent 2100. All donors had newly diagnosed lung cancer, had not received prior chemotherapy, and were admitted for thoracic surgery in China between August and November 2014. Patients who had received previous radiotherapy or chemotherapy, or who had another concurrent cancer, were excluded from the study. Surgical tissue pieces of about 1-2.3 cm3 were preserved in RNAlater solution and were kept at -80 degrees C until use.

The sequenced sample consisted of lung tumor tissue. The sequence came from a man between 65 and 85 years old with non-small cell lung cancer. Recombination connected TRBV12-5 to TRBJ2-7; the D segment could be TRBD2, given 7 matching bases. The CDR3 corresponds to CASGLFLSGEGAYEQYF. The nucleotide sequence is TGTGCTAGTGGTTTATTCTTGTCAGGGGAGGGAGCCTACGAGCAGTACTTC. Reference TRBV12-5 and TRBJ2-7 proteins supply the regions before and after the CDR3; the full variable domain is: DARVTQTPRHKVTEMGQEVTMRCQPILGHNTVFWYRQTMMQGLELLAYFRNRAPLDDSGMPKDRFSAEMPDATLATLKIQPSEPRDSAVYFCASGLFLSGEGAYEQYFGPGTRLTVT.